This T cell receptor beta chain was sequenced in a study of cytomegalovirus exposure and HLA in healthy donors. The PCR made use of 60 Vbeta and 13 Jbeta primers. Here immunoSEQ multiplex PCR was the method, and the copy in TCRdb shows in-frame clones only, minus some. The repertoire consists of some 150,000 clones, with around 10% occurring once and the leading ten covering 1.5% to 2%. The sequenced material came from PBMCs. The source is a male donor in good health and CMV-seronegative.

CDR3 DNA: TGCGCCAGCAGCTTGACCGGGACAGGGGGAGAGACCCAGTACTTC. Translation gives CASSLTGTGGETQYF. V and J are TRBV5-1 and TRBJ2-5; 11 nucleotides line up with TRBD1. Germline-derived CDR1 and CDR2 are SGHRS and YFSETQ. This CDR3 is 15 amino acids long. J gave up 4 bases and V 1 base, and 3 bases lay outside the gene matches.